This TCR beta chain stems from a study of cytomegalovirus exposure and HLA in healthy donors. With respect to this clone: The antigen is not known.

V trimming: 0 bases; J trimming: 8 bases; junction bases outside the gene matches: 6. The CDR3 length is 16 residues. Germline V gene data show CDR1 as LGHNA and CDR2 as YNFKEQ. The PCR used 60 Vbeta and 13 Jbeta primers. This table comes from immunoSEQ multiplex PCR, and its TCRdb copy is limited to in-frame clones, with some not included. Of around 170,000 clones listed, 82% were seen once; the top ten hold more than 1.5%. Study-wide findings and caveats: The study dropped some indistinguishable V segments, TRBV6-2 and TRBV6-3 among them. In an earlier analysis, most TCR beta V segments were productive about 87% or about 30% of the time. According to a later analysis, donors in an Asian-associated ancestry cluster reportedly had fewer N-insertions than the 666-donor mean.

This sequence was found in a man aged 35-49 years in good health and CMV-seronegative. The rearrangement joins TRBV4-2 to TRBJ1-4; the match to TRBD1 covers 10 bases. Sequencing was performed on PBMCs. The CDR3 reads CASSQEGRTGGEKLFF. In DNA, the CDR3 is TGTGCCAGCAGCCAAGAAGGTCGGACAGGGGGAGAAAAACTGTTTTTT.